These 19 T cell receptor beta chains were sequenced from one sample in a study of T cell clonality in common variable immunodeficiency. Assay used: immunoSEQ multiplex PCR; TCRdb lists only in-frame clones, some missing. This repertoire holds around 52,000 clones, and none appear only once. The specimen sequenced was peripheral blood mononuclear cells. Receptors were obtained from a person aged 18 to 70 in good health.

This clone was observed a handful of times. The read halts 3 residues ahead of the CDR3 end, with the missing end drawn from the germline J gene. The chain employs TRBV11-2 and TRBJ2-7, with D unresolved. This CDR3 comprises 13 residues. Between the trimmed V and J ends, which lost 0 bases and 6 bases, there was a span of 9 bases. The germline gives CDR1 SGHAT, CDR2 FQNNGV. The part of the CDR3 DNA that was read is TGTGCCAGCAGCTTAGACTATTCGGGCGAG. Its translation: CASSLDYSGE. The full CDR3 sequence reads CASSLDYSGEQYF.

This clone was found many times. The read falls 3 residues short of the CDR3 end, and the missing part is taken from the germline J gene. This chain joins TRBV23-1 and TRBJ2-2, with D maybe TRBD2 (6 bases). TRBV23-1 is flagged as an ORF with uncertain function. V lost 9 bases and J lost 6, with 23 bases in between. The CDR3 consists of 16 residues. Here the CDR3 reads CARTRGTGDGSGELFF. The CDR3 bases that were read are TGCGCCAGAACACGGGGGACGGGAGACGGTTCCGGGGAG.

At least ten counts were recorded for this clone. The CDR3 sequence: CAISDPRQGATLYGYTF. CDR3 DNA (partial): TGTGCCATCAGTGACCCTCGACAGGGGGCGACCCTCTATGGC. This chain connects TRBV10-3 to TRBJ1-2; 10 bases are a match to TRBD1. The read is 3 residues too short to cover the CDR3 end, so that end is filled in from the germline J gene. The J segment lost 4 bases and the V segment lost 3 bases, leaving 11 bases of the junction unmatched. CDR1 ENHRY and CDR2 SYGVKD come from the germline V gene. The CDR3 is 17 residues long.

This clone was recorded at least ten times. Read sequence stops 3 residues before the CDR3 end, and the germline J gene provides the missing end. This chain links TRBV7-3 with TRBJ2-1; 7 bases match TRBD2. CDR3 size: 14 residues. The germline V gene has CDR1 SGHTA and CDR2 FQGTGA. V dropped 6 bases and J dropped 7; count of bases not matched to a gene: 9. The CDR3 is CASRDSGGVNEQFF. The covered CDR3 bases are TGTGCCAGCAGAGATTCGGGGGGAGTGAATGAG.

This clone occurred many times. The read terminates 3 residues before the CDR3 end, so the remaining end is supplied by the germline J gene. J is TRBJ1-1 and V is TRBV18, with 7 bases that match TRBD1. The germline gives CDR1 KGHSH, CDR2 LQKENI. The CDR3 spans 15 residues. Trimming took 1 base from V and 4 from J; bases not matched to a gene: 6. The DNA read from the CDR3 is TGTGCCAGCTCACCACGTAACAGGGGAGTCACTGAA. Amino acid sequence: CASSPRNRGVTE. The full CDR3 is CASSPRNRGVTEAFF.

This clone appeared many times. A read error may account for a junction end that differs from germline. The read ends 3 residues shy of where the CDR3 ends; the end is completed using the germline J gene. This chain connects TRBV4-2 to TRBJ1-3; D ambiguous. CDR1 is LGHNA, CDR2 YNFKEQ, per germline. This CDR3 has 15 residues. CDR3 sequence: CASSQDQDSGNTIYF. Partial CDR3 DNA: TGCGCCAGCAGCCAAGATCAGGACTCTGGAAACACC.

This clone was seen at least ten times. The sequenced fragment ends 3 residues before the CDR3 boundary, so the rest is inferred from the germline J gene. J is TRBJ1-5 and V is TRBV20-1, with 11 bases fitting TRBD1. This CDR3 spans 15 amino acids. Germline lookup yields CDR1 DFQATT and CDR2 SNEGSKA (reference sequence). Unmatched junction bases numbered 10, after V lost 5 bases and J lost 7 bases. The sequenced CDR3 bases are TGCAGTGCTGACTACACCGGGACAGGGGGACAGCCC. This sequence encodes CSADYTGTGGQP. The CDR3 in full is CSADYTGTGGQPQHF.

At least ten counts were recorded for this clone. The read terminates 3 residues before the CDR3 end, so the remaining end is supplied by the germline J gene. The rearrangement joins TRBV7-3 to TRBJ1-6; 8 bases are a match to TRBD1. This CDR3 region has 16 residues. V lost 5 bases, J lost 7 bases, and 10 bases stayed unmatched. Germline CDR1 and CDR2: SGHTA and FQGTGA. The DNA read from the CDR3 is TGTGCCAGCAGCAGGACAGGGCAAACTATCAATTCACCC. The encoded protein is CASSRTGQTINSP. The CDR3 in full is CASSRTGQTINSPLHF.

By proportion, this clone is medium-sized (0.01 to 0.1%). Read sequence stops 3 residues before the CDR3 end, and the germline J gene provides the missing end. This chain uses TRBV12-3 or TRBV12-4 with TRBJ1-1; a possible D gene is TRBD1 (5 bases). This CDR3 has 16 residues. V gave up 3 bases and J gave up 4 bases, with 18 bases separating them. Here the CDR3 reads CASSFGPGLAGTEAFF. CDR3 DNA (partial): TGTGCCAGCAGTTTTGGTCCGGGACTCGCAGGCACTGAA.

This clone was detected only a few times. The CDR3 end lies 3 residues beyond the end of the read and is filled in from the germline J gene. The chain links TRBV2 to TRBJ1-5, with a tentative D call TRBD1 (5 bases). The germline V gene encodes CDR1 SNHLY and CDR2 FYNNEI. The CDR3 sequence is 14 residues long. The V and J ends lost 0 bases and 4 bases respectively, with 7 bases between them. The CDR3 protein is CASSEAQGNQPQHF. The CDR3 DNA, read in part, is TGTGCCAGCAGTGAAGCCCAGGGTAATCAGCCC.

This clone has ten or more counts. The read gets to within 3 residues of the CDR3 end, and the germline J gene fills in the rest. This chain joins TRBV6-2 or TRBV6-3 and TRBJ2-5; 9 bases agree with TRBD1. In germline, CDR1 is MNHEY, CDR2 SVGEGT. This CDR3 comprises 15 residues. V lost 6 bases and J lost 5; bases outside the gene matches: 10. CDR3 sequence: CASRPSGQGAETQYF. CDR3 DNA, as far as it was read: TGTGCCAGCAGACCCTCGGGACAGGGCGCGGAGACC.

This clone was observed many times. The read terminates 3 residues ahead of where the CDR3 ends, so the germline J gene completes it. The V gene is TRBV4-2, the J gene TRBJ1-1, with D hard to call. This CDR3 spans 14 amino acids. The germline CDR1 and CDR2 sequences are LGHNA and YNFKEQ. With 1 base removed from V and 1 base from J, the gap between germline ends came to 7 bases. CDR3 bases read: TGTGCCAGCAGCCAAGTTCTGTCGAACACTGAA. Amino acid sequence: CASSQVLSNTE. The whole CDR3 sequence is CASSQVLSNTEAFF.

Ten or more counts support this clone. Coverage ceases 3 residues before the CDR3 finishes, and the germline J gene fills in the end. The rearrangement joins TRBV4-1 to TRBJ1-2; 8 bases fit TRBD1. CDR1 and CDR2 (germline): MGHRA, YSYEKL. V was pared by 2 bases and J by 2 bases, with 4 bases of the junction left unmatched. The CDR3 is 15 amino acids. CDR3 bases read: TGCGCCAGCAGCCAACCCCGGACAGGGAACTATGGC. Its protein is CASSQPRTGNYG. The whole CDR3 protein reads CASSQPRTGNYGYTF.

This clone was counted ten times or more. Read sequence stops 3 residues before the CDR3 end, and the germline J gene provides the missing end. This chain links TRBV20-1 with TRBJ2-1; D unclear. The CDR3 runs to 11 residues. Trimming took 6 bases from V and 8 from J, leaving 11 bases between them. Germline V gene data show CDR1 as DFQATT and CDR2 as SNEGSKA (reference sequence). Partial CDR3 DNA: TGCAGTGCGAGAATATTCGATGAG. This translates into CSARIFDE. The full CDR3 protein is CSARIFDEQFF.

About this clone: Read coverage stops 3 residues before the CDR3 terminus; the germline J gene supplies the remainder. The chain has TRBV6-2 or TRBV6-3 and TRBJ2-3, with 8 bases matching TRBD1. Germline CDR1 and CDR2: MNHEY and SVGEGT. The CDR3 extends over 15 amino acids. The J segment lost 5 bases and the V segment lost 6 bases, leaving 10 bases of the junction unmatched. CDR3 bases read: TGTGCCAGCAGGGATCAGGGGGCCTGGGGAGATACG. As protein: CASRDQGAWGDT. The full CDR3 reads CASRDQGAWGDTQYF.

This clone has a count of ten or more. Read data end 3 residues before the CDR3 end; the end is taken from the germline J gene. The chain joins TRBV19 to TRBJ1-1; no clear D. V lost 4 bases, J lost 7 bases, and 10 bases lay in between. CDR1 is LNHDA and CDR2 is SQIVND in the germline V gene (reference sequence). This CDR3 is built from 12 residues. The CDR3 reads CASSTPQSEAFF. CDR3 bases read: TGTGCCAGTAGTACCCCACAGAGTGAA.

This clone has at least ten counts. The observed sequence ends 3 residues before the CDR3 terminus, with the missing tail filled in from the germline J gene. V and J are TRBV2 and TRBJ2-5, with D perhaps matching TRBD1 (6 bases). Trimming removed 4 bases from V and 5 bases from J, with 14 bases in between. The CDR3 covers 14 residues. CDR1 is SNHLY, CDR2 FYNNEI, per germline. The sequenced part of the CDR3 DNA is TGTGCCAGCAGTGGGAAGGGAACAGGGGAGACC. Amino acids: CASSGKGTGET. The whole CDR3 reads CASSGKGTGETQYF.

This clone was counted at least ten times. The read ends 3 residues early relative to the CDR3; the germline J gene fills the gap. The chain couples TRBV7-2 to TRBJ1-4; D perhaps matches TRBD1 (6 bases). Germline V CDR1 and CDR2: SGHTA, FQGNSA. The V end lost 4 bases, the J end lost 5 bases, and 8 bases lay between the germline ends. This CDR3 is 13 amino acids long. The CDR3 region is CASSSGQNEKLFF. Incomplete CDR3 DNA: TGTGCCAGCAGCTCCGGACAGAATGAAAAA.

This clone has at least ten counts. The observed sequence ends 3 residues before the CDR3 terminus, with the missing tail filled in from the germline J gene. The V and J genes are TRBV4-1 and TRBJ2-7; unclear D gene. Germline loops: CDR1 MGHRA, CDR2 YSYEKL. The CDR3 contains 15 residues. With 4 bases removed from V and 2 bases from J, the gap between germline ends came to 15 bases. The sequenced CDR3 bases are TGCGCCAGCAGCCCCCAAGCGACGAGCACCTACGAG. Translating it yields CASSPQATSTYE. The whole CDR3 is CASSPQATSTYEQYF.